The 30 T cell receptor beta chains below all came from one sample that was sequenced in a study of shared clonotypes between healthy human individuals. Libraries were prepared by immunoSEQ multiplex PCR; TCRdb keeps only in-frame clonotypes and omits some of them. This sample has approximately 2,000,000 clones, with 93% found just once. CD8 cells regarded as naive lacked CD45RO, were positively chosen for CCR7, and omitted terminally differentiated effector memory CD45RA+ cells. Sequencing used naive CD8+ T cells from PBMCs. All receptors derive from a man aged 18 to 30 in good health. Some clones in this sample may be carry-over from other donors' samples.

The gene calls are TRBV6-1 and TRBJ2-1; the D is unclear. Germline V CDR1 and CDR2: MNHNS, SASEGT. Trimming left V 6 bases short and J 9 bases short, with 21 bases between. CDR3 length: 15 amino acids. This CDR3 reads CASSGLRLLFGEQFF. The CDR3 DNA is TGTGCCAGCAGCGGGCTGCGTCTACTCTTTGGTGAGCAGTTCTTC.

The CDR3 DNA is TGTGCCAGTATACCGGGACCGGGACCCTACGAGCAGTACTTC. Its protein product is CASIPGPGPYEQYF. This chain uses TRBV6-1 with TRBJ2-7, with D perhaps assigned TRBD1 or TRBD2 (5 bases each). The length of the CDR3 is 14 residues. V was pared by 9 bases and J by 2 bases, with 17 bases between. Germline V gene sequence: CDR1 MNHNS, CDR2 SASEGT.

This chain joins TRBV5-1 and TRBJ1-2; TRBD1 matches 8 bases. The CDR3 totals 15 residues. V lost 2 bases, J lost 7 bases, and 10 bases stayed unmatched. Germline values: CDR1 SGHRS, CDR2 YFSETQ. The DNA for the CDR3 is TGCGCCAGCAGCTTTAACCCAGGGGGCACTGCTGGCTACACCTTC. As protein: CASSFNPGGTAGYTF.

This clone was seen once. The rearrangement links TRBV9 to TRBJ2-6; tentatively, D is TRBD1 or TRBD2 (6 bases each). Germline V gene sequence: CDR1 SGDLS, CDR2 YYNGEE. The CDR3 runs to 19 residues. Trimming cost V 3 bases and J 0 bases, with 19 bases left between them. The CDR3 DNA reads TGTGCCAGCAGCGAGCCGAGGGGGGTTATTCGCTCTGGGGCCAACGTCCTGACTTTC. It codes for CASSEPRGVIRSGANVLTF.

V usage is TRBV23-1 and J usage is TRBJ1-4; a possible D gene is TRBD1 (6 bases). TRBV23-1 is an open reading frame, and its role is uncertain. V was pared by 2 bases and J by 5 bases, with 15 bases between. The CDR3 length is 16 residues. In DNA, the CDR3 is TGCGCCAGCAGTCAAGGACAGCGGGGGACGAATGAAAAACTGTTTTTT. It translates to CASSQGQRGTNEKLFF.

The CDR3 loop is CASSPPGTGAMGEQFF. The DNA for the CDR3 is TGTGCCAGCAGTCCTCCCGGGACAGGGGCTATGGGGGAGCAGTTCTTC. V is TRBV27 and J is TRBJ2-1; 10 bases line up with TRBD1. The CDR3 runs 16 residues. After removal of 5 bases from V and 10 bases from J, the junction contained 14 bases not matched to a gene. The germline V gene encodes CDR1 MNHEY and CDR2 SMNVEV (reference sequence).

The chain uses TRBV7-9 and TRBJ2-1; D possibly corresponds to TRBD2 (5 bases). The length of the CDR3 is 14 residues. The germline V gene has CDR1 SEHNR and CDR2 FQNEAQ (reference sequence). With 5 bases removed from V and 9 bases from J, the gap between germline ends came to 17 bases. The CDR3 DNA follows: TGTGCCAGCAGCCCGGCTTTAGGAGGCAGTGAGCAGTTCTTC. Translation gives CASSPALGGSEQFF.

In its sample, this clone was seen once. Different DNA sequences within this sample yield the same CDR3. The J gene is TRBJ2-7, the V gene TRBV27, with TRBD2 as a possible D gene (6 bases). V was clipped by 8 bases and J by 4 bases, with 6 bases between them. Looked up from germline, CDR1 is MNHEY and CDR2 is SMNVEV (reference sequence). The CDR3 has 10 amino acids. This CDR3 reads CASGRYEQYF. The CDR3 coding sequence is TGTGCCAGCGGGAGGTACGAGCAGTACTTC.

This clone came up once. The chain employs TRBV19 and TRBJ2-2; 13 bases align to TRBD2. The CDR3 is made up of 18 amino acids. V shed 6 bases and J 3 bases; nucleotides not matched to a gene: 10. CDR1 is LNHDA and CDR2 is SQIVND in the germline V gene (reference sequence). The CDR3 DNA is TGTGCCAGTAGCCCGACCGGAGGACTAGCGGGAGACACCGGGGAGCTGTTTTTT. This translates into CASSPTGGLAGDTGELFF.

The J gene is TRBJ2-1, the V gene TRBV9; 9 bases line up with TRBD2. This CDR3 region has 16 residues. The V and J ends lost 0 bases and 10 bases, in that order; junction bases with no gene match: 11. Germline CDR1 SGDLS, CDR2 YYNGEE. Written as DNA, the CDR3 is TGTGCCAGCAGCGTAGAGGTGGGGAGCGGGAGGCGGGAGCAGTTCTTC. Translation gives CASSVEVGSGRREQFF.

The count of this clone is one. This chain uses TRBV5-1 with TRBJ1-1; TRBD1 might be the D (5 bases). Germline CDR1 is SGHRS and CDR2 is YFSETQ. The CDR3 covers 18 residues. The germline V and J ends were trimmed by 0 bases and 1 base, with 19 bases remaining between them. CDR3 sequence reads: CASSLAALGVSRNTEAFF. The CDR3 region has the DNA TGCGCCAGCAGCTTGGCCGCGTTGGGGGTTTCCCGGAACACTGAAGCTTTCTTT.

The chain links TRBV19 to TRBJ1-1, with D perhaps TRBD1 (5 bases). V was trimmed by 3 bases and J by 4 bases, leaving 12 bases between them. The CDR3 sequence is 14 residues long. From germline, CDR1 is LNHDA and CDR2 SQIVND (reference sequence). The CDR3 is CASSITGSATEAFF. As DNA, the CDR3 is TGTGCCAGTAGTATTACAGGTTCCGCCACTGAAGCTTTCTTT.

The V call is TRBV27, the J call TRBJ2-1; D is perhaps TRBD2 (5 bases). Trimming shortened V by 1 base and J by 6 bases, and 13 bases separated the two germline ends. Per germline, CDR1 MNHEY and CDR2 SMNVEV (reference sequence). The CDR3 is made up of 15 amino acids. The CDR3 DNA reads as TGTGCCAGCAGTTTATTTGGACTCCCAGGCAATGAGCAGTTCTTC. As protein: CASSLFGLPGNEQFF.

The V call is TRBV29-1, the J call TRBJ2-7, with 13 bases fitting TRBD2. This CDR3 contains 16 residues. CDR1 SQVTM and CDR2 ANQGSEA come from the germline V gene. Trimming cost V 4 bases and J 4 bases; bases outside gene matches: 10. CDR3 amino acids: CSVVGGTSGRVYEQYF. The DNA of the CDR3 is TGCAGCGTTGTGGGGGGAACTAGCGGGAGGGTATACGAGCAGTACTTC.

The chain recombines TRBV4-2 with TRBJ1-2; 7 nucleotides agree with TRBD1. Germline CDR1 is LGHNA and CDR2 is YNFKEQ. Losses at the gene ends were 0 bases for V and 6 bases for J; bases not matched to a gene: 7. The CDR3 length is 15 residues. CDR3: CASSQEGRTGDGYTF. The CDR3 coding sequence is TGTGCCAGCAGCCAAGAGGGGAGGACAGGCGATGGCTACACCTTC.

This chain uses TRBV9 with TRBJ2-7, with a weak D call TRBD1 (5 bases). Trimming pared 3 bases from V and 4 bases from J, leaving 17 bases between. The CDR3 runs 15 residues. Germline CDR1 reads SGDLS; CDR2 reads YYNGEE. CDR3 sequence reads: CASSALGLPNYEQYF. CDR3 nucleotide sequence: TGTGCCAGCAGCGCCCTGGGGCTACCCAATTACGAGCAGTACTTC. Complete variable domain (other parts from reference TRBV9 and TRBJ2-7): DSGVTQTPKHLITATGQRVTLRCSPRSGDLSVYWYQQSLDQGLQFLIQYYNGEERAKGNILERFSAQQFPDLHSELNLSSLELGDSALYFCASSALGLPNYEQYFGPGTRLTVT.

The V and J genes are TRBV28 and TRBJ1-5; D is possibly TRBD1 (5 bases). The CDR3 extends over 15 amino acids. Germline CDR1 MDHEN, CDR2 SYDVKM. Trimming removed 5 bases at V and 4 bases at J, with 15 bases between. For the CDR3, the DNA is TGTGCCAGCAGTGTCGGGACGGGGAATAATCAGCCCCAGCATTTT. This translates into CASSVGTGNNQPQHF.

The rearrangement uses TRBV11-2 and TRBJ1-1, with D hard to call. Germline CDR1 SGHAT, CDR2 FQNNGV. Trimming took 2 bases from V and 4 from J, leaving 14 bases between them. This CDR3 has 15 amino acids. CDR3 nucleotides: TGTGCCAGCAGCTTATATTTATCGCGCTCCACTGAAGCTTTCTTT. Translated, it gives CASSLYLSRSTEAFF.

J is TRBJ2-1 and V is TRBV25-1; D may be TRBD1 (6 bases). CDR1 and CDR2 from the germline V gene are MGHDK and SYGVNS. This CDR3 comprises 13 residues. V lost 4 bases and J lost 10, with 14 bases in between. The DNA of the CDR3 is TGTGCCAGCAGTGGGTCAGGGGTCGTCGAGCAGTTCTTC. This encodes CASSGSGVVEQFF.

The chain has TRBV5-1 and TRBJ2-1; D is tentatively TRBD1 or TRBD2 (5 bases each). The CDR3 sequence is 14 residues long. V lost 0 bases and J 9 bases, leaving 13 bases between the germline ends. CDR1 and CDR2 from the germline V gene are SGHRS and YFSETQ. DNA of the CDR3: TGCGCCAGCAGCTTGGATTCGGGGCCCCCTGAGCAGTTCTTC. Amino acids: CASSLDSGPPEQFF.

This clone came up once. The J gene is TRBJ1-3, the V gene TRBV9; D may be TRBD1 (6 bases). CDR1 is SGDLS and CDR2 is YYNGEE in the germline V gene. The V end lost 2 bases, the J end lost 1 base, and 13 bases lay between the germline ends. This CDR3 has 16 residues. CDR3 amino acids: CASSVSGDLSGNTIYF. In DNA, the CDR3 is TGTGCCAGCAGCGTCTCAGGGGATCTTTCTGGAAACACCATATATTTT.

The genes are TRBV11-2 and TRBJ2-3; no firm D call. This CDR3 is built from 15 residues. Trimming shortened V by 4 bases and J by 1 base, and 12 bases separated the two germline ends. Per the germline V gene, CDR1 is SGHAT and CDR2 is FQNNGV. This CDR3 reads CASSSPDARTDTQYF. The DNA of the CDR3 is TGTGCCAGCAGCTCCCCTGACGCCCGCACAGATACGCAGTATTTT.

The chain joins TRBV7-9 to TRBJ2-7; 12 positions agree with TRBD1. CDR1 is SEHNR, CDR2 FQNEAQ, per germline (reference sequence). This CDR3 contains 16 residues. The V and J ends lost 7 bases and 6 bases, in that order; junction bases with no gene match: 13. CDR3 amino acids: CASTPFPGQGAREQYF. CDR3 DNA: TGTGCCAGCACCCCCTTTCCGGGACAGGGGGCGCGCGAGCAGTACTTC.

Concerning this clone itself: The same CDR3 arises from other DNA sequences in this sample as well. V is TRBV7-9 and J is TRBJ1-2, with a tentative D call TRBD1 (5 bases). V shed 1 base and J shed 6 bases, with 12 bases lying between them. The V gene's germline CDR1 is SEHNR and CDR2 FQNEAQ (reference sequence). The CDR3 has 14 amino acids. The CDR3 coding sequence is TGTGCCAGCAGCTTAGGTGGATCGGGGGATGGCTACACCTTC. Protein sequence: CASSLGGSGDGYTF.

V usage is TRBV2 and J usage is TRBJ2-7, with 7 positions matching TRBD2. V was pared by 6 bases and J by 4 bases, with 12 bases of the junction left unmatched. Germline V gene lookup returns CDR1 SNHLY and CDR2 FYNNEI. This CDR3 spans 15 amino acids. The chain's CDR3 is CASRAPGGRVYEQYF. The CDR3 nucleotides read TGTGCCAGCAGGGCCCCTGGAGGGAGGGTATACGAGCAGTACTTC.

In the case of this clone: Other DNA sequences in this specimen translate into the identical CDR3. The rearrangement joins TRBV7-9 to TRBJ2-3, with D hard to call. This CDR3 spans 12 amino acids. V lost 3 bases to trimming and J lost 4 bases, with 5 bases between them. Germline CDR1 is SEHNR and CDR2 is FQNEAQ (reference sequence). Here the CDR3 DNA reads TGTGCCAGCAGCTTGGCGGCAGATACGCAGTATTTT. Translating it yields CASSLAADTQYF.

Concerning this clone itself: Other DNA sequences of this sample code for an identical CDR3. The V and J genes are TRBV4-1 and TRBJ2-1; D is undetermined. CDR3 size: 15 residues. V lost 1 base and J 0 bases, leaving 7 bases between the germline ends. Germline V gene sequence: CDR1 MGHRA, CDR2 YSYEKL. CDR3 protein: CASSQGRSSYNEQFF. The CDR3, as DNA: TGCGCCAGCAGCCAAGGACGTTCCTCCTACAATGAGCAGTTCTTC.

The chain combines TRBV6-5 with TRBJ2-2; perhaps TRBD1 as D (6 bases). V was cut by 0 bases and J by 1 base, with 9 bases left in between. This CDR3 contains 16 residues. The V gene's germline CDR1 is MNHEY and CDR2 SVGAGI. CDR3 nucleotides: TGTGCCAGCAGTTACTCTCCCAGGGGGAACACCGGGGAGCTGTTTTTT. This gives the protein CASSYSPRGNTGELFF.

V is TRBV25-1 and J is TRBJ2-2, with 12 bases fitting TRBD1. This CDR3 is 16 amino acids long. V lost 6 bases, J lost 5 bases, and 7 bases stayed unmatched. Germline lookup yields CDR1 MGHDK and CDR2 SYGVNS. Here the CDR3 reads CASRGTGGFDTGELFF. CDR3 DNA: TGTGCCAGCAGGGGGACAGGGGGCTTTGATACCGGGGAGCTGTTTTTT.

The J gene is TRBJ1-1, the V gene TRBV19, with 10 bases that match TRBD1. This CDR3 spans 17 amino acids. Germline trimming cut 5 bases from V and 1 base from J; bases unmatched to any gene: 10. Germline V gene lookup returns CDR1 LNHDA and CDR2 SQIVND (reference sequence). The CDR3: CASSFRDRGYPNTEAFF. For the CDR3, the DNA is TGTGCCAGTAGTTTCCGGGACAGGGGTTACCCGAACACTGAAGCTTTCTTT.